One and the same sample provided the 5 T cell receptor beta chains below, sequenced in a study of cytomegalovirus exposure and HLA in healthy donors (dated by TCRdb to about 2017). Libraries were constructed by the immunoSEQ multiplex PCR assay. The multiplex PCR relied on a mix of 60 forward primers for TCR Vbeta segments and 13 reverse primers for TCR Jbeta segments. This is the immuneACCESS table as TCRdb keeps it, with only in-frame sequences that have V and J called. A part of the clones is gone; compared with another copy, unresolved V genes explain less than half, and the rest is unexplained. This sample has 130,000 to 150,000 clones in its table, and around 75% of those were observed once. Approximately 1.6% of the sample lies in the top ten. The sample consisted of PBMCs. These receptors were obtained from a woman between 40 and 55 years old in good health and CMV-seronegative.

The rearrangement uses TRBV15 and TRBJ1-2, with 7 bases lining up with TRBD1. This CDR3 contains 15 residues. Losses at the gene ends were 0 bases for V and 3 bases for J; bases not matched to a gene: 4. Germline-derived CDR1 and CDR2 are LNHNV and YYDKDF (reference sequence). DNA of the CDR3: TGTGCCACCAGCAGAGATGAAGGGGGCTACTATGGCTACACCTTC. Translating gives CATSRDEGGYYGYTF.

The gene calls are TRBV10-2 and TRBJ2-7; a weak D match, TRBD2 (5 bases). V was clipped by 0 bases and J by 5 bases, with 14 bases between them. CDR1 and CDR2 (germline): WSHSY, SAAADI. The CDR3 runs 15 residues. The CDR3 DNA is TGCGCCAGCAGTGAGTCGGCGGAGGAGTACAACGAGCAGTACTTC. It is translated as CASSESAEEYNEQYF.

The rearrangement joins TRBV28 to TRBJ1-5; D is undetermined. This CDR3 has 16 residues. Germline CDR1 and CDR2: MDHEN and SYDVKM. Trimming shortened V by 4 bases and J by 0 bases, and 13 bases separated the two germline ends. The CDR3 protein is CASSYRGAYSNQPQHF. CDR3 in DNA: TGTGCCAGCAGTTACCGAGGAGCCTATAGCAATCAGCCCCAGCATTTT.

For the CDR3, the DNA is TGTGCCAGCAGTAAAACTAGCGGGGGCTACGAGCAGTACTTC. Encoded protein: CASSKTSGGYEQYF. J is TRBJ2-7 and V is TRBV6-1, with TRBD2 matching over 11 bases. Looked up from germline, CDR1 is MNHNS and CDR2 is SASEGT. The CDR3 consists of 14 residues. The V gene end was trimmed by 5 bases and the J gene end by 3 bases; junction bases not matched to a gene: 3.

The chain uses TRBV29-1 and TRBJ2-3, with D possibly being TRBD1 (6 bases). CDR1 is SQVTM, CDR2 ANQGSEA, per germline. Trimming took 4 bases from V and 3 from J, leaving 11 bases between them. The CDR3 loop spans 13 amino acids. The CDR3 loop reads CSVVGGVTDTQYF. The CDR3 DNA sequence: TGCAGCGTTGTTGGGGGCGTGACAGATACGCAGTATTTT.